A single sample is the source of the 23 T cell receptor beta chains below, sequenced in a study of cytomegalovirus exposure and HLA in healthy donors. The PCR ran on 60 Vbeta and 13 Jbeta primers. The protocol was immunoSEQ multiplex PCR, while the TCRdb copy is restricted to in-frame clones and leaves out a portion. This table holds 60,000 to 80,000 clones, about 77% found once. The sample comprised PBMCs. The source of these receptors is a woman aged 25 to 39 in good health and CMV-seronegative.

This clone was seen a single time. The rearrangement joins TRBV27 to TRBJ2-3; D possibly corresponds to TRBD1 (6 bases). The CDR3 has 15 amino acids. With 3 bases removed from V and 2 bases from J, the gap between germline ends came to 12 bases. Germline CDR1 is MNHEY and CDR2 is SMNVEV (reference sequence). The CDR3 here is CASSLSGTNTDTQYF. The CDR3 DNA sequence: TGTGCCAGCAGTTTGTCCGGGACAAACACAGATACGCAGTATTTT.

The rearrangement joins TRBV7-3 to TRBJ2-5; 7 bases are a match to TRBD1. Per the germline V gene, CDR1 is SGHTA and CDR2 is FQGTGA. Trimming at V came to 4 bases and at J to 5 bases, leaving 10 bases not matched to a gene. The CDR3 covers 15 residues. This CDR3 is CASSCPTGRRETQYF. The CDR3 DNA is TGTGCCAGCAGCTGCCCGACAGGGCGGAGGGAGACCCAGTACTTC.

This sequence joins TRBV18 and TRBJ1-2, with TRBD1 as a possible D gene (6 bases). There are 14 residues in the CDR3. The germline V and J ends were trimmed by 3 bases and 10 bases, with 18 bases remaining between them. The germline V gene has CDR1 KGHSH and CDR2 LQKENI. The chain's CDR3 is CASSPSGRKGDYTF. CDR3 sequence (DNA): TGTGCCAGCTCACCTTCCGGGCGAAAGGGGGACTACACCTTC.

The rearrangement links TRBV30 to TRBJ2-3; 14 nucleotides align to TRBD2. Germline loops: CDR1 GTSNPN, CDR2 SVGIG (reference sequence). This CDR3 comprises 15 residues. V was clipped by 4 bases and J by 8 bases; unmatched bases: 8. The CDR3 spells CAWIPGLAGVRTQYF. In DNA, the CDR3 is TGTGCCTGGATTCCGGGACTAGCGGGAGTCCGTACGCAGTATTTT.

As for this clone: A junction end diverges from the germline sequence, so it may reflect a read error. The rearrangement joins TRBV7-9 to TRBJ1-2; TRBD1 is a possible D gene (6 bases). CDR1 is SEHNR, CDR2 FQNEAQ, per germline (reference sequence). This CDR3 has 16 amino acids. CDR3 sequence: CSSSLGGEGYYYGYTF. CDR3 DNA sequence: TGTTCCAGCAGCTTAGGGGGGGAGGGCTACTACTATGGCTACACCTTC. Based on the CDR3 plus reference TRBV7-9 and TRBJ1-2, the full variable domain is DTGVSQNPRHKITKRGQNVTFRCDPISEHNRLYWYRQTLGQGPEFLTYFQNEAQLEKSRLLSDRFSAERPKGSFSTLEIQRTEQGDSAMYLCSSSLGGEGYYYGYTFGSGTRLTVV.

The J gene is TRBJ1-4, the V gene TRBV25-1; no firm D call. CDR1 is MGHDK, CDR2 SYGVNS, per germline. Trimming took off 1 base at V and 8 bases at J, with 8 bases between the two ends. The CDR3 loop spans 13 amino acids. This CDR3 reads CASSEWQSEKLFF. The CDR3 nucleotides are TGTGCCAGCAGTGAATGGCAGTCGGAAAAACTGTTTTTT.

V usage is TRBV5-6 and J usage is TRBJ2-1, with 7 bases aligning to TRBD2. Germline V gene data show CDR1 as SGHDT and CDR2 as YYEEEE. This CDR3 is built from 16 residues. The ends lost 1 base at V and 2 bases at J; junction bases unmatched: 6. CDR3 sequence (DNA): TGTGCCAGCAGCTTGCCGTCCCTAGCGGCCTACAATGAGCAGTTCTTC. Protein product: CASSLPSLAAYNEQFF.

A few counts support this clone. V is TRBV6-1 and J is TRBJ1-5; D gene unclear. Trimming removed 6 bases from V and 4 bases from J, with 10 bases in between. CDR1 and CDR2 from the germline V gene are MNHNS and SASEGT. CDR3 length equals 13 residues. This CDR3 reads CASRLTQNQPQHF. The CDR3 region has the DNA TGTGCCAGCAGGTTGACACAGAATCAGCCCCAGCATTTT.

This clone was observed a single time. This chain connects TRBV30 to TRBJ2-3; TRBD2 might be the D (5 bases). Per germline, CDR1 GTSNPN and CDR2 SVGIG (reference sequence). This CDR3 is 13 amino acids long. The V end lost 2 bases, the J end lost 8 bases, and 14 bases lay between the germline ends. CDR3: CAWSSGPTGTQYF. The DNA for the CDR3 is TGTGCCTGGAGTAGCGGTCCGACCGGTACGCAGTATTTT.

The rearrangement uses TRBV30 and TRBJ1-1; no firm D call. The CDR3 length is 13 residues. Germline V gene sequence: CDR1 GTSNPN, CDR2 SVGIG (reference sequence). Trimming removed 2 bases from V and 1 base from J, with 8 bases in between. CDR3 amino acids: CAWSRNRNTEAFF. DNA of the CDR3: TGTGCCTGGAGTAGGAACAGGAACACTGAAGCTTTCTTT.

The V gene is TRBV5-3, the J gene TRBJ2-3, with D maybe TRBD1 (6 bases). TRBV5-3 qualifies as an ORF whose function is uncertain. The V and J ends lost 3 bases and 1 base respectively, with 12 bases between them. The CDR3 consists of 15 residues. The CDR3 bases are TGTGCCAGAAGCTCGTCGGGACACTGCACAGATACGCAGTATTTT. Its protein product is CARSSSGHCTDTQYF.

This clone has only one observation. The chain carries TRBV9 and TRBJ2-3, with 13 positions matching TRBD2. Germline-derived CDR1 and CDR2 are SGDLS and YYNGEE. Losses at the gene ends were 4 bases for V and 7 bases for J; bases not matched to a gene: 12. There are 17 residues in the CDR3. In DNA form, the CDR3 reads TGTGCCAGCAGCCCTCGACTAGCGGGAGGCCCCACGAATACGCAGTATTTT. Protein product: CASSPRLAGGPTNTQYF.

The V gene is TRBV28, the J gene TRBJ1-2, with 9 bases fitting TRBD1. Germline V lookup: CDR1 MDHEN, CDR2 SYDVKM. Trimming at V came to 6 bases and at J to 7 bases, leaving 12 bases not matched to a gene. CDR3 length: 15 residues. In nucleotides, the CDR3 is TGTGCCAGCAGGACCGCCGGGACAGGGACTGGTGGCTACACCTTC. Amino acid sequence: CASRTAGTGTGGYTF.

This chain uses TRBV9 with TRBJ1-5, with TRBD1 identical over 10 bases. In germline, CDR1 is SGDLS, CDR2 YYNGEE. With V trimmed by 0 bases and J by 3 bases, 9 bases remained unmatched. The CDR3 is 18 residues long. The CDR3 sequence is CASSVGQGANHSNQPQHF. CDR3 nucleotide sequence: TGTGCCAGCAGCGTAGGACAGGGGGCAAACCATTCCAATCAGCCCCAGCATTTT.

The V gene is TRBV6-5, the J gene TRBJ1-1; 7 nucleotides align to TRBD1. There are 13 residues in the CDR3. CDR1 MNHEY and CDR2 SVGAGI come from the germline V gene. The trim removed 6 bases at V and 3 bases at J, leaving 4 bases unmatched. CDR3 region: CASRQGPHTEAFF. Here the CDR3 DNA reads TGTGCCAGCAGACAGGGGCCCCACACTGAAGCTTTCTTT.

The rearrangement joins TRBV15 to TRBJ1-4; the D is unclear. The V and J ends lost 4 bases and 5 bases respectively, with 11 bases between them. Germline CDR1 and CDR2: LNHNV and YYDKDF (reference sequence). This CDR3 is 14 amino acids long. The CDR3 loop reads CATSTRNGNEKLFF. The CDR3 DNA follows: TGTGCCACCAGCACTCGGAACGGGAATGAAAAACTGTTTTTT.

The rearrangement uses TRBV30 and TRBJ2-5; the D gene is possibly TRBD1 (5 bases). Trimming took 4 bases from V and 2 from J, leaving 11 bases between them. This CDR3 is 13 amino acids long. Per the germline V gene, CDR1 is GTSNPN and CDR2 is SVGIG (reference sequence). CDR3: CAWKTGLQETQYF. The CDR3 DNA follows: TGTGCCTGGAAAACAGGCCTGCAAGAGACCCAGTACTTC.

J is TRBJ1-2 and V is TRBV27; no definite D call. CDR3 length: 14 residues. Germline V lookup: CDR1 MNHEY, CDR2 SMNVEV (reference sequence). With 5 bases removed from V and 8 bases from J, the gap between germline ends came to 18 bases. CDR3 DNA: TGTGCCAGCAGTCCCCTTGGGCCTTCCGGCGGCTACACCTTC. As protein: CASSPLGPSGGYTF.

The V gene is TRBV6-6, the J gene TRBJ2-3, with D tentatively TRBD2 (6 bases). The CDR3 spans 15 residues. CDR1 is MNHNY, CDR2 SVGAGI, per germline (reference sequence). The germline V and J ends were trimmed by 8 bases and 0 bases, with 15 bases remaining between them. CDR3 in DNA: TGTGCCAGCCATCGGGGGTCTTCTAGCACAGATACGCAGTATTTT. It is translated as CASHRGSSSTDTQYF.

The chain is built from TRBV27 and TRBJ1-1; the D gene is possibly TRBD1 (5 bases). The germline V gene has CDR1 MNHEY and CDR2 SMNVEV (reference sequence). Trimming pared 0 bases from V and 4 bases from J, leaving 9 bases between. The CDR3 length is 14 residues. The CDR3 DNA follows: TGTGCCAGCAGTTTATCCGGGGGTCGCACTGAAGCTTTCTTT. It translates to CASSLSGGRTEAFF.

CDR3 loop: CASRGGGQTEAFF. The DNA for the CDR3 is TGTGCCAGCAGGGGGGGAGGTCAGACTGAAGCTTTCTTT. This chain connects TRBV25-1 to TRBJ1-1; a weak D match, TRBD1 (5 bases). The ends were cut back, 6 bases at V and 5 bases at J, with 13 bases in the middle. The CDR3 is 13 amino acids. Germline assignment: CDR1 MGHDK and CDR2 SYGVNS.

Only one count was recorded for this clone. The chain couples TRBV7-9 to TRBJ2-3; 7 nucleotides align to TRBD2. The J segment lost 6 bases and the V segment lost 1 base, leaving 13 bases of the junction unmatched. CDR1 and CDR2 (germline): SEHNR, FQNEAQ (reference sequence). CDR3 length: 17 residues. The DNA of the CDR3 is TGTGCCAGCAGCTTAGACGCACTAGCGTCGGGGTTGGATACGCAGTATTTT. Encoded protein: CASSLDALASGLDTQYF.

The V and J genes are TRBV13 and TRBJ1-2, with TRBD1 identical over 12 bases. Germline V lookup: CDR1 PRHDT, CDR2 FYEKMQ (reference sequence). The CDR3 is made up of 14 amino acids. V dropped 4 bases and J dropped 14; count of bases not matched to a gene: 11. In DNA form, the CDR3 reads TGTGCCAGCAGCTCCGGGACAGGGGGCCCTCCCTCTACCTTC. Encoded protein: CASSSGTGGPPSTF.